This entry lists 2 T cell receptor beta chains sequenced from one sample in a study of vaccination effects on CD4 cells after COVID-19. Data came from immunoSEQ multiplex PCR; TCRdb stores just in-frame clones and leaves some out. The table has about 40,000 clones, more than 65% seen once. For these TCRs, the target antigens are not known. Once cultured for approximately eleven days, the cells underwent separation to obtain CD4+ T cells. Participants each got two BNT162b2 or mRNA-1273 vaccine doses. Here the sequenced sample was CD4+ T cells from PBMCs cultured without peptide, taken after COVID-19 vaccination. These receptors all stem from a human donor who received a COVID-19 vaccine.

CDR3 protein: CASSEYREQFF. In DNA form, the CDR3 reads TGTGCCAGCAGTGAATACAGAGAGCAGTTCTTC. The chain recombines TRBV25-1 with TRBJ2-1, with D unclear. CDR1 and CDR2 from the germline V gene are MGHDK and SYGVNS. Trimming took off 0 bases at V and 10 bases at J, with 4 bases between the two ends. The CDR3 runs 11 residues. Based on the CDR3 plus reference TRBV25-1 and TRBJ2-1, the full variable domain is EADIYQTPRYLVIGTGKKITLECSQTMGHDKMYWYQQDPGMELHLIHYSYGVNSTEKGDLSSESTVSRIRTEHFPLTLESARPSHTSQYLCASSEYREQFFGPGTRLTVL.

The CDR3 DNA is TGTGCCAGCAGCCAAGTGGGGGGGTTGAACACTGAAGCTTTCTTT. Translated, it gives CASSQVGGLNTEAFF. V is TRBV3-1 (or the pseudogene TRBV3-2) and J is TRBJ1-1; TRBD1 might be the D (5 bases). The CDR3 has 15 residues. Germline V gene data show CDR1 as LGHDT and CDR2 as YNNKEL (reference sequence). V was clipped by 1 base and J by 0 bases, with 9 bases between them.